The next 27 T cell receptor beta chains were all read from a single sample in a study of graft-versus-host responses after intestinal transplantation. Data came from immunoSEQ multiplex PCR; TCRdb stores just in-frame clones and leaves some out. The sample consists of just over 85,000 clones, less than 95% of them appearing once. These receptors lack a known antigen. The sample was unstimulated CD8+ T cells sorted from spleen or lymph node cells, taken before transplant. Receptor source: a human donor who was the organ donor for an intestinal transplant.

This clone was found a few times. The chain combines TRBV10-3 with TRBJ1-2; 8 bases map to TRBD1. CDR3 length: 14 residues. The J segment lost 4 bases and the V segment lost 7 bases, leaving 8 bases of the junction unmatched. CDR1 is ENHRY, CDR2 SYGVKD, per germline. This chain's CDR3 is CAITGTGGRYGYTF. The CDR3 coding sequence is TGTGCCATCACTGGGACAGGTGGACGCTATGGCTACACCTTC.

The V gene is TRBV4-1, the J gene TRBJ2-7; 7 positions agree with TRBD1. The CDR3 extends over 12 amino acids. The V gene's germline CDR1 is MGHRA and CDR2 YSYEKL. V lost 6 bases and J lost 5; bases outside the gene matches: 4. DNA of the CDR3: TGCGCCAGCAGTTCAGACAGGGACGAGCAGTACTTC. It translates to CASSSDRDEQYF.

This rearrangement joins TRBV13 to TRBJ2-3; a weak D match, TRBD2 (5 bases). The CDR3 spans 14 residues. The germline gives CDR1 PRHDT, CDR2 FYEKMQ (reference sequence). The V gene lost 4 bases and the J gene lost 6 bases, with 14 bases spanning the gap. CDR3 nucleotides: TGTGCCAGCAGCTCCATCGGACTGGGGGATACGCAGTATTTT. The encoded protein is CASSSIGLGDTQYF.

The rearrangement joins TRBV28 to TRBJ1-2, with TRBD1 matching over 8 bases. The V gene's germline CDR1 is MDHEN and CDR2 SYDVKM. The CDR3 loop spans 16 amino acids. The trim removed 1 base at V and 4 bases at J, leaving 8 bases unmatched. In nucleotides, the CDR3 is TGTGCCAGCAGTTTATTGGGGCAGGGGGCGTTCTATGGCTACACCTTC. Translation: CASSLLGQGAFYGYTF.

The chain combines TRBV10-1 with TRBJ1-1, with TRBD1 identical over 10 bases. The CDR3 covers 16 residues. With 2 bases clipped from V and 2 bases from J, the junction kept 5 bases outside the gene matches. CDR1 is WNHNN and CDR2 is SYGVQD in the germline V gene (reference sequence). CDR3 sequence (DNA): TGCGCCAGCAGTGAGGGTAAGACAGGGGGCAACACTGAAGCTTTCTTT. Its translation is CASSEGKTGGNTEAFF.

The chain links TRBV6-5 to TRBJ2-3, with D maybe TRBD1 (5 bases). Trimming took off 0 bases at V and 3 bases at J, with 7 bases between the two ends. The V gene's germline CDR1 is MNHEY and CDR2 SVGAGI. CDR3 length equals 14 residues. The CDR3 nucleotides are TGTGCCAGCAGTTACTCGGGGCCGACAGATACGCAGTATTTT. Translating it yields CASSYSGPTDTQYF.

The genes are TRBV19 and TRBJ1-2; D call uncertain. The V and J ends lost 9 bases and 3 bases respectively, with 17 bases between them. The germline V gene encodes CDR1 LNHDA and CDR2 SQIVND (reference sequence). The CDR3 has 14 residues. In DNA, the CDR3 is TGTGCCAGCGGGGAAGGGAATCCGGACTATGGCTACACCTTC. Its translation: CASGEGNPDYGYTF.

V is TRBV7-6 and J is TRBJ2-7, with TRBD2 identical over 7 bases. Germline-derived CDR1 and CDR2 are SGHVS and FNYEAQ. This CDR3 region has 12 residues. CDR3 coding DNA: TGTGCTTGCGCGGCCAGCGGGGAGGAGCAGTACTTC. Protein sequence: CACAASGEEQYF.

The chain combines TRBV7-8 with TRBJ2-7, with no clear D. Trimming removed 2 bases from V and 1 base from J, with 6 bases in between. This CDR3 has 13 amino acids. Germline V lookup: CDR1 SGHVS, CDR2 FQNEAQ. CDR3 sequence reads: CASSLFGSYEQYF. CDR3 coding DNA: TGTGCCAGCAGCTTATTCGGGTCCTACGAGCAGTACTTC.

The V gene is TRBV6-1, the J gene TRBJ1-5; D is possibly TRBD1 (6 bases). There are 14 residues in the CDR3. CDR1 is MNHNS, CDR2 SASEGT, per germline. Trimming took off 7 bases at V and 0 bases at J, with 10 bases between the two ends. CDR3 sequence reads: CASTRGDSNQPQHF. For the CDR3, the DNA is TGTGCCAGCACCAGGGGAGATAGCAATCAGCCCCAGCATTTT.

The rearrangement links TRBV7-3 to TRBJ2-1; TRBD2 matches at 9 bases. Germline lookup yields CDR1 SGHTA and CDR2 FQGTGA. The CDR3 runs 16 residues. The V gene end was trimmed by 0 bases and the J gene end by 4 bases; junction bases not matched to a gene: 4. Here the CDR3 DNA reads TGTGCCAGCAGCTTAACGAGCGGGGGGATTTACAATGAGCAGTTCTTC. It is translated as CASSLTSGGIYNEQFF.

V gene TRBV15 combines with J gene TRBJ2-2; 10 nucleotides agree with TRBD1. Per the germline V gene, CDR1 is LNHNV and CDR2 is YYDKDF (reference sequence). CDR3 length: 17 residues. V shed 4 bases, J shed 4 bases, and the junction held 9 bases outside the gene matches. CDR3 sequence (DNA): TGTGCCACCAGCAATCCAGGGGACAGGGGATTCACCGGGGAGCTGTTTTTT. Translated: CATSNPGDRGFTGELFF.

In this sample, this clone turned up once. The rearrangement joins TRBV27 to TRBJ1-1; 11 positions agree with TRBD1. In germline, CDR1 is MNHEY, CDR2 SMNVEV (reference sequence). V dropped 5 bases and J dropped 4; count of bases not matched to a gene: 12. The CDR3 has 17 amino acids. The CDR3 loop reads CASSEWGGQGVSTEAFF. The CDR3 DNA reads TGTGCCAGCAGTGAGTGGGGGGGACAGGGGGTATCCACTGAAGCTTTCTTT.

On this clone: The identical CDR3 is also encoded by other nucleotide sequences in the sample. The V gene is TRBV9, the J gene TRBJ2-7; 10 nucleotides agree with TRBD1. From germline, CDR1 is SGDLS and CDR2 YYNGEE. Germline trimming cut 4 bases from V and 2 bases from J; bases unmatched to any gene: 3. CDR3 size: 14 residues. The CDR3 sequence: CASSPGTGAYEQYF. The CDR3 bases are TGTGCCAGCAGCCCTGGGACAGGGGCCTACGAGCAGTACTTC. Filled out from reference TRBV9 and TRBJ2-7, the complete variable domain reads DSGVTQTPKHLITATGQRVTLRCSPRSGDLSVYWYQQSLDQGLQFLIQYYNGEERAKGNILERFSAQQFPDLHSELNLSSLELGDSALYFCASSPGTGAYEQYFGPGTRLTVT.

V gene TRBV27 combines with J gene TRBJ1-2; 9 nucleotides align to TRBD1. V lost 5 bases and J lost 5; bases outside the gene matches: 9. The CDR3 length is 15 residues. The germline gives CDR1 MNHEY, CDR2 SMNVEV (reference sequence). In DNA, the CDR3 is TGTGCCAGCAGTCCTCCCGGACAGGGGACATATGGCTACACCTTC. Its translation is CASSPPGQGTYGYTF.

A note on this clone: Compared with germline, one end of the junction differs, possibly owing to a read error. The V and J genes are TRBV6-5 and TRBJ2-1; possible D gene TRBD2, 5 bases. CDR3 length equals 13 residues. Germline V CDR1 and CDR2: MNHEY, SVGAGI. The chain's CDR3 is CAGSYSRANEQFF. The DNA for the CDR3 is TGTGCCGGCAGTTACTCGAGGGCAAATGAGCAGTTCTTC.

On this clone itself: Other DNA sequences from this sample encode an identical CDR3 as well. The chain couples TRBV27 to TRBJ2-3; D is possibly TRBD1 (6 bases). Per germline, CDR1 MNHEY and CDR2 SMNVEV (reference sequence). The CDR3 consists of 15 residues. V lost 0 bases to trimming and J lost 1 base, with 8 bases between them. The DNA of the CDR3 is TGTGCCAGCAGTTTATCTGGGGGCGGCACAGATACGCAGTATTTT. Amino acids: CASSLSGGGTDTQYF.

V usage is TRBV19 and J usage is TRBJ2-7; 9 nucleotides align to TRBD1. Unmatched junction bases numbered 6, after V lost 9 bases and J lost 0 bases. Germline V CDR1 and CDR2: LNHDA, SQIVND (reference sequence). The CDR3 has 14 residues. In nucleotides, the CDR3 is TGTGCCAGCTCCGGGACAGGGAGCTCCTACGAGCAGTACTTC. It is translated as CASSGTGSSYEQYF.

The chain joins TRBV6-5 to TRBJ2-2; 7 positions match TRBD1. Trimming took 5 bases from V and 6 from J; bases not matched to a gene: 6. The germline V gene encodes CDR1 MNHEY and CDR2 SVGAGI. This CDR3 is built from 14 residues. CDR3 sequence reads: CASSQRQGPGELFF. CDR3 bases: TGTGCCAGCAGTCAACGACAGGGTCCCGGGGAGCTGTTTTTT.

The chain has TRBV5-1 and TRBJ1-2; D is unresolved. Trimming pared 0 bases from V and 8 bases from J, leaving 8 bases between. CDR3 length: 12 residues. Germline CDR1 and CDR2: SGHRS and YFSETQ. CDR3 nucleotides: TGCGCCAGCAGCTTGGGGGGAGAGGGCTACACCTTC. Translation: CASSLGGEGYTF.

The chain links TRBV6-4 to TRBJ1-5; 8 nucleotides line up with TRBD1. V dropped 0 bases and J dropped 5; count of bases not matched to a gene: 21. Germline values: CDR1 MRHNA, CDR2 SNTAGT. This CDR3 contains 21 residues. The CDR3 spells CASSDSGCDVGQVPFHQPQHF. The CDR3 region has the DNA TGTGCCAGCAGTGACTCCGGATGTGACGTGGGACAGGTTCCGTTTCATCAGCCCCAGCATTTT.

This sequence joins TRBV14 and TRBJ1-5; D is possibly TRBD1 (5 bases). This CDR3 spans 14 amino acids. The V gene lost 1 base and the J gene lost 7 bases, with 11 bases spanning the gap. Germline CDR1 SGHDN, CDR2 FVKESK. The CDR3 nucleotides read TGTGCCAGCAGCCAAGGGGGCTGGGGCCAGCCCCAGCATTTT. Protein product: CASSQGGWGQPQHF.

J is TRBJ2-2 and V is TRBV9; the match to TRBD2 covers 11 bases. Looked up from germline, CDR1 is SGDLS and CDR2 is YYNGEE. The CDR3 runs to 16 residues. With V trimmed by 4 bases and J by 2 bases, 4 bases remained unmatched. The CDR3 protein is CASSHGTSGNTGELFF. The CDR3 bases are TGTGCCAGCAGCCACGGGACTAGCGGTAACACCGGGGAGCTGTTTTTT.

The DNA for the CDR3 is TGTGCCAGCAGCGTGGGCCCCCTCGAGGAAAAACTGTTTTTT. This sequence encodes CASSVGPLEEKLFF. The chain employs TRBV9 and TRBJ1-4; D gene uncertain. The CDR3 contains 14 residues. Per the germline V gene, CDR1 is SGDLS and CDR2 is YYNGEE. The V and J ends lost 2 bases and 8 bases respectively, with 13 bases between them. Full variable domain (outside the CDR3, taken from reference TRBV9 and TRBJ1-4): DSGVTQTPKHLITATGQRVTLRCSPRSGDLSVYWYQQSLDQGLQFLIQYYNGEERAKGNILERFSAQQFPDLHSELNLSSLELGDSALYFCASSVGPLEEKLFFGSGTQLSVL.

The chain couples TRBV7-6 to TRBJ2-7; the match to TRBD1 covers 10 bases. The CDR3 spans 15 residues. With 1 base clipped from V and 2 bases from J, the junction kept 2 bases outside the gene matches. Germline V gene sequence: CDR1 SGHVS, CDR2 FNYEAQ. CDR3 residues: CASSLGQGATYEQYF. The DNA for the CDR3 is TGTGCCAGCAGCTTAGGACAGGGGGCCACCTACGAGCAGTACTTC.

The chain recombines TRBV4-1 with TRBJ2-5; D is perhaps TRBD1 (6 bases). Per the germline V gene, CDR1 is MGHRA and CDR2 is YSYEKL. V gave up 1 base and J gave up 7 bases, with 10 bases separating them. The CDR3 totals 13 residues. CDR3 DNA: TGCGCCAGCAGCCAAGCTGAGACAGGGACCCAGTACTTC. Translation: CASSQAETGTQYF.

The chain has TRBV6-6 and TRBJ2-7; weak D call: TRBD1 (5 bases). The CDR3 is 15 residues long. The germline V and J ends were trimmed by 4 bases and 0 bases, with 13 bases remaining between them. The germline V gene has CDR1 MNHNY and CDR2 SVGAGI (reference sequence). The CDR3 sequence: CASSWGPASSYEQYF. The CDR3 DNA reads as TGTGCCAGCAGTTGGGGCCCGGCGAGCTCCTACGAGCAGTACTTC.